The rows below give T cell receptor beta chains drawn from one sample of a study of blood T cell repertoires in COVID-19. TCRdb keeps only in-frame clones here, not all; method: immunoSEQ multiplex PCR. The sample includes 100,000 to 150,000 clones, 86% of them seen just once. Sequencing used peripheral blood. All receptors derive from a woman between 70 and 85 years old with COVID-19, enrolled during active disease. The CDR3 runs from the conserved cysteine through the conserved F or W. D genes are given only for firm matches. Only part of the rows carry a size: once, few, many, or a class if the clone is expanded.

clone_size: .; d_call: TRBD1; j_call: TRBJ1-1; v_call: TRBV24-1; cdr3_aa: CATSGTGAAMNTEAFF; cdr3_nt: TGTGCCACCAGCGGGACAGGGGCCGCGATGAACACTGAAGCTTTCTTT
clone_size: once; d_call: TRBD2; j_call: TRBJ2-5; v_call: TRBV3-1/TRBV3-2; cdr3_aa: CASSQRGLAKTQYF; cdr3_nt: TGTGCCAGCAGCCAACGGGGACTAGCGAAGACCCAGTACTTC
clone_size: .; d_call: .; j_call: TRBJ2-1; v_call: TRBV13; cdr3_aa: CASSSRNPGSYNEQFF; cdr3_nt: TGTGCCAGCAGCTCCCGCAACCCAGGGTCGTACAATGAGCAGTTCTTC
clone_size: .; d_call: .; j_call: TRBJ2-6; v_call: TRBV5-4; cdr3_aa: CASSPPTGKDSGANVLTF; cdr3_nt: TGTGCCAGCAGCCCACCGACAGGAAAGGACTCTGGGGCCAACGTCCTGACTTTC
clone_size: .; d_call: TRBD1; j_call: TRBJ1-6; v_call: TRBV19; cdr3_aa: CASSSWDRENSPLHF; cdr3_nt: TGTGCCAGTAGTAGCTGGGACAGGGAAAATTCACCCCTCCACTTT
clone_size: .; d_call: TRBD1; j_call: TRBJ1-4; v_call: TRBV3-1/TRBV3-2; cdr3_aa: CASSQADRGFEKLFF; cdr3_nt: TGTGCCAGCAGCCAAGCGGACAGGGGTTTTGAAAAACTGTTTTTT
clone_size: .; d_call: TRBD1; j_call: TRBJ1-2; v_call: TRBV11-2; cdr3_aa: CASSGDRDYGYTF; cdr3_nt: TGTGCCAGCAGCGGGGACAGGGACTATGGCTACACCTTC
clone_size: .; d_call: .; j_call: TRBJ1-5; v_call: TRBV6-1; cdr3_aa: CASSDLTDANQPQHF; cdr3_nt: TGTGCCAGCAGTGATCTAACAGACGCTAATCAGCCCCAGCATTTT
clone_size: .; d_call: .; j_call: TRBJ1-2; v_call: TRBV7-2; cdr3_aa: CASRYPTGSRGYTF; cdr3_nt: TGTGCCAGCAGATACCCAACAGGGTCGCGAGGCTACACCTTC
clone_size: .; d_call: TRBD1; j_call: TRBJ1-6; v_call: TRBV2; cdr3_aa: CASSETGLRSPLHF; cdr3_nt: TGTGCCAGCAGTGAGACAGGGTTGAGATCACCCCTCCACTTT
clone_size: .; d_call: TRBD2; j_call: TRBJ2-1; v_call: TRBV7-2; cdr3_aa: CASSVASGGTYNEQFF; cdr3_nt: TGTGCCAGCAGCGTAGCTAGCGGGGGGACCTACAATGAGCAGTTCTTC
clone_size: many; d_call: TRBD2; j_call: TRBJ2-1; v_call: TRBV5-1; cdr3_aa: CASSLAGTSGGSSYNEQFF; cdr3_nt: TGCGCCAGCAGCTTGGCGGGGACTAGCGGGGGAAGCTCCTACAATGAGCAGTTCTTC
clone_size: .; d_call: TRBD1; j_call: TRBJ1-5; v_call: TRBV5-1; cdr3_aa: CASSLQGAKDQPQHF; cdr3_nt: TGCGCCAGCAGCTTACAGGGGGCTAAGGATCAGCCCCAGCATTTT
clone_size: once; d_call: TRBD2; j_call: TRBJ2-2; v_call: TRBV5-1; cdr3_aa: CASSYSGGAVGELFF; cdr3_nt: TGCGCCAGCAGCTATAGCGGGGGGGCCGTCGGGGAGCTGTTTTTT
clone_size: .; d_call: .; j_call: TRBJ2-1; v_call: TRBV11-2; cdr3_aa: CASSLDVASSYNEQFF; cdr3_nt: TGTGCCAGCAGCTTAGATGTAGCTAGCTCCTACAATGAGCAGTTCTTC
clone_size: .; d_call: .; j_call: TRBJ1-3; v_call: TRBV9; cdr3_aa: CASSVEGVGRRGRKRDTIYF; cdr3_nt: TGTGCCAGCAGCGTAGAAGGGGTAGGCAGGCGTGGTCGTAAACGGGACACCATATATTTT
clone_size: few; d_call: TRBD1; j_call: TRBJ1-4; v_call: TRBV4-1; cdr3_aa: CASSQETGYEKLFF; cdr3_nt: TGCGCCAGCAGCCAAGAGACAGGGTATGAAAAACTGTTTTTT